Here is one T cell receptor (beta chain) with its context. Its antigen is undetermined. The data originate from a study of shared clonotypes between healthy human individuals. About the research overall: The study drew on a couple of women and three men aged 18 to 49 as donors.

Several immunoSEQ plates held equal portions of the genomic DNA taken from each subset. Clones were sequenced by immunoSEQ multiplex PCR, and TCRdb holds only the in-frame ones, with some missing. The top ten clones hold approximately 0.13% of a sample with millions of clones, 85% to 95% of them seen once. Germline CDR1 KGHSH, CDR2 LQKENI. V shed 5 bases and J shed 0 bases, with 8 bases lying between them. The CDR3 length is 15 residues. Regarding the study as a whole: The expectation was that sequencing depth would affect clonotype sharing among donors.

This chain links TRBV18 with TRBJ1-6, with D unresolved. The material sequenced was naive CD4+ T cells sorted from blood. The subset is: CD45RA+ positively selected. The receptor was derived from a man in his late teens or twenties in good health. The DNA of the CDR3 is TGTGCCAGCTCAGAGCCATACTCCTATAATTCACCCCTCCACTTT. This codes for CASSEPYSYNSPLHF.